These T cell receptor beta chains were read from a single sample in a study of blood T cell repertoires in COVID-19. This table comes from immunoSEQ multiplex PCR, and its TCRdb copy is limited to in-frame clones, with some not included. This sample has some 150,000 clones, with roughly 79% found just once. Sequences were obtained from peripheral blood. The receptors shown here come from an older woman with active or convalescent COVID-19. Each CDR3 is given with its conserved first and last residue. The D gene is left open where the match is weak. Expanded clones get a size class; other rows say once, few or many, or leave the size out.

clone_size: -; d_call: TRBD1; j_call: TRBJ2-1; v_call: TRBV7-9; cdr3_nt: TGTGCCAGCAGCCACTACGTCGACAGGGGGGGCTACAATGAGCAGTTCTTC; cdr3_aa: CASSHYVDRGGYNEQFF
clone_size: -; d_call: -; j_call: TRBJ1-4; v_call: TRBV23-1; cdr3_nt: TGCGCCAGCAGTCAATCGAGATACGAGACAGAGAATGAAAAACTGTTTTTT; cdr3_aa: CASSQSRYETENEKLFF
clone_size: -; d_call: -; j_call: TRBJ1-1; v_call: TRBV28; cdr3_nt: TGTGCCAGCAGTTTTTCCGGGGGCACTGAAGCTTTCTTT; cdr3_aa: CASSFSGGTEAFF
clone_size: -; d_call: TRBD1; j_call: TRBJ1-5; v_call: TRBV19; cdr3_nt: TGTGCCAGTAGTAAAAGGCGACAGGGTGGGGATCAGCCCCAGCATTTT; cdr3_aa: CASSKRRQGGDQPQHF
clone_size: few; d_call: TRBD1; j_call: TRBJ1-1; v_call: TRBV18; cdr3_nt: TGTGCCAGCTCACCTACGGGACAGGAGGGGACTGAAGCTTTCTTT; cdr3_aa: CASSPTGQEGTEAFF
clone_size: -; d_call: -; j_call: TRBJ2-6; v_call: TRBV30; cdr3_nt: TGTGCCTGGAAGGTAACAGGCCTTAGTGGGGCCAACGTCCTGACTTTC; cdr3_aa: CAWKVTGLSGANVLTF
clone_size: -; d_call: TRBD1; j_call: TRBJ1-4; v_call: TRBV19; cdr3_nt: TGTGCCACCGCGGACAGGGGTGGTGAAAAACTGTTTTTT; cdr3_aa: CATADRGGEKLFF
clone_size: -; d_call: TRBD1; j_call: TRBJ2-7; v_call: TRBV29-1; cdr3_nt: TGCAGCGTTGTAGGCACAGGGGGACCCTACGAGCAGTACTTC; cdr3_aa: CSVVGTGGPYEQYF
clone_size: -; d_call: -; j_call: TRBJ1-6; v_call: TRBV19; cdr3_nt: TGTGCCAGTAGTATTGCAGGGAAGGATTCACCCCTCCACTTT; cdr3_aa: CASSIAGKDSPLHF
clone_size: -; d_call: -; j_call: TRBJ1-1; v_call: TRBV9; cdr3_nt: TGTGCCAGCAGCGTAGTTTCAGGGGTCACTGAAGCTTTCTTT; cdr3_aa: CASSVVSGVTEAFF
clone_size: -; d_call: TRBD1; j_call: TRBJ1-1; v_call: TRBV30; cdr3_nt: TGTGCCTGGAATAGACAGGGGAACACTGAAGCTTTCTTT; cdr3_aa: CAWNRQGNTEAFF
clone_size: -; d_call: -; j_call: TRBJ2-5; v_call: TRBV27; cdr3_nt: TGTGCCAGCAGCAAGAGAGGGGGCCAAGAGACCCAGTACTTC; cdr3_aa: CASSKRGGQETQYF
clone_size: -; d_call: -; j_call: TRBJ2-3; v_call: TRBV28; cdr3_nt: TGTGCCAGCAGTTTAATGGGGGCGCGGGCAGATACGCAGTATTTT; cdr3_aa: CASSLMGARADTQYF
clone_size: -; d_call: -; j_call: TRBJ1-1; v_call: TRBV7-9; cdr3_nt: TGTGCCAGCAGCCAACCCGACAGTCTGGCCTTTGAAGCTTTCTTT; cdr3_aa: CASSQPDSLAFEAFF
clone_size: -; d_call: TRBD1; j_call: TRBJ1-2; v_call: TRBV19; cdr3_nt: TGTGCCAGTAGTCCAGGGGGGTCTAACTATGGCTACACCTTC; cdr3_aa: CASSPGGSNYGYTF
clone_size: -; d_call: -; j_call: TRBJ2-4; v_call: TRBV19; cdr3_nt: TGTGCCAGTAGTATGGGGACGGGGACTAAAAACATTCAGTACTTC; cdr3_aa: CASSMGTGTKNIQYF
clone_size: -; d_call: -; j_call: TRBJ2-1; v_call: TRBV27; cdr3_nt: TGTGCCAGCAGTGCCGGGATCCCGAGCTCCTACAATGAGCAGTTCTTC; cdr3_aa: CASSAGIPSSYNEQFF
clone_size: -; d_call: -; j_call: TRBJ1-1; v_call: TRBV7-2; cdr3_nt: TGTGCCAGCAGCTCGACGCCAGGGGAGACTGAAGCTTTCTTT; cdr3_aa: CASSSTPGETEAFF
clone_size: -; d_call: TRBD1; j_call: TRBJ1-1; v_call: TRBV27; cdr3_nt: TGTGCCAGCAGTGCCACAGACAGGGGTTTGGCTGAAGCTTTCTTT; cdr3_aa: CASSATDRGLAEAFF
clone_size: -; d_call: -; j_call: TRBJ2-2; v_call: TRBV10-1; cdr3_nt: TGCGCCCCGCCGGAGGGCAGGAGGAACACCGGGGAGCTGTTTTTT; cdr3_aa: CAPPEGRRNTGELFF
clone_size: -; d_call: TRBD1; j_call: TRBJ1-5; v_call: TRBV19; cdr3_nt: TGTGCCAGTAGCGGGGGGACAGGGAACAATCAGCCCCAGCATTTT; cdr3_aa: CASSGGTGNNQPQHF
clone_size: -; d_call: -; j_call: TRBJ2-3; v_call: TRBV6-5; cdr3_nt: TGTGCCAGCAGAGCGTCGGGTCGCGGCACAGATACGCAGTATTTT; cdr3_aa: CASRASGRGTDTQYF
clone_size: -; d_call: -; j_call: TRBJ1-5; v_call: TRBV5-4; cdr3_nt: TGTGCCAGCAGCAGAGGCGGGGTCTTAGTTAGCAATCAGCCCCAGCATTTT; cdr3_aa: CASSRGGVLVSNQPQHF
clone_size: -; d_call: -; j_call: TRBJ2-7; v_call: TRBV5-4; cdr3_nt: TGTGCCAGCACATACGAGCAGTACTTC; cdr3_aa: CASTYEQYF
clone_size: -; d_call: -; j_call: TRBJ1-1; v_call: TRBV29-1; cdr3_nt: TGCAGCGTTCACTACGGTGGTAACACTGAAGCTTTCTTT; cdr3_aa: CSVHYGGNTEAFF
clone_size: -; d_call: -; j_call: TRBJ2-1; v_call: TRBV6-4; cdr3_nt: TGTGCCAGCAGTCGGGAGACGGGCAATGAGCAGTTCTTC; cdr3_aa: CASSRETGNEQFF
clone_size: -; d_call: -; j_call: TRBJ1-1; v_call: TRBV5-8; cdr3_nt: TGTGCCAGCAGCTTGGCCGCAGGTATGAACACTGAAGCTTTCTTT; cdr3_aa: CASSLAAGMNTEAFF
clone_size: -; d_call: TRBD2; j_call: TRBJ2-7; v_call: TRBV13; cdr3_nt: TGTGCCAGCAGCCCCCGAGCGGGGGCGAATTCCTACGAGCAGTACTTC; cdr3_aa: CASSPRAGANSYEQYF
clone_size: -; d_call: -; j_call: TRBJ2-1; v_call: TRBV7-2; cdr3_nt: TGTGCCAGCAGCCCCCGTCTAGCAGCCAATGAGCAGTTCTTC; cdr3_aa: CASSPRLAANEQFF
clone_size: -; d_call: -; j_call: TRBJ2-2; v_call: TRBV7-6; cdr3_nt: TGTGCCAGCAGCTTAGCGGGCCCCCCCAGGACCGGGGAGCTGTTTTTT; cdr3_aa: CASSLAGPPRTGELFF
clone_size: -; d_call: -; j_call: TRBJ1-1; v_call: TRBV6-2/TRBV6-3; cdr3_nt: TGTGCCAGCAGTTACTTTGGGACTTCCCACGGTGACACTGAAGCTTTCTTT; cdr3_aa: CASSYFGTSHGDTEAFF
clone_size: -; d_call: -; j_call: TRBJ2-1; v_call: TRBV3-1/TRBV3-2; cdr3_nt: TGTGCCAGCAGCCAGTCCTTCAATGAGCAGTTCTTC; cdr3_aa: CASSQSFNEQFF
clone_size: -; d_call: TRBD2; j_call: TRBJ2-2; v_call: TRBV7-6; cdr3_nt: TGTGCCAGCAGCTTACTTGGCGGGGGGCAAACCGGGGAGCTGTTTTTT; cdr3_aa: CASSLLGGGQTGELFF
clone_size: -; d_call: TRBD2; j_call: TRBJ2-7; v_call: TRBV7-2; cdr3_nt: TGTGCCAGCAGCCCAAGGACTAGCGGGACCTACGAGCAGTACTTC; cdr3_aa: CASSPRTSGTYEQYF